This TCR beta chain was found in a study of T cells expressing NK-cell markers. Study details: It was sorted CD3+CD56+NKG2C+, CD3+CD56+NKG2C- and CD3+CD56-NKG2C+ T cells that supplied the TCR beta repertoires.

There are 18 residues in the CDR3. CDR1 and CDR2 (germline): MNHEY, SVGAGI. TCRdb re-called the 5' RACE reads, yielding one record per CDR3 amino acid sequence without DNA. The specimen's table records roughly 390,000 distinct CDR3 sequences. Sample: blood T cells: a sorted CD56 or NKG2C T cell subset, CD4+ or CD8+ T cells, or bulk PBMC T cells (not recorded which). The clonotype was recovered from a woman in her fifties or sixties in good health. This rearrangement joins TRBV6-5 to TRBJ2-6; the D call from TCRdb, TRBD1, cannot be confirmed without DNA. The CDR3 protein is CASSYSQGAGAGANVLTF.